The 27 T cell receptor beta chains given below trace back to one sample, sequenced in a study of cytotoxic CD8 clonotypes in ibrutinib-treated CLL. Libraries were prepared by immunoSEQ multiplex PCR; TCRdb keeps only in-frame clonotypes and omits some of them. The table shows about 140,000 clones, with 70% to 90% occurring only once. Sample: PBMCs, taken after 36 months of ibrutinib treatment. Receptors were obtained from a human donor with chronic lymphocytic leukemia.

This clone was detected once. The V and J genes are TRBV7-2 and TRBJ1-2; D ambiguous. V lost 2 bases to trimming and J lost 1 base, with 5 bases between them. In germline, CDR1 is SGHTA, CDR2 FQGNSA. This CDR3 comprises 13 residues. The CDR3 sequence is CASSLQSNYGYTF. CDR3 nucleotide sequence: TGTGCCAGCAGCTTACAGAGTAACTATGGCTACACCTTC.

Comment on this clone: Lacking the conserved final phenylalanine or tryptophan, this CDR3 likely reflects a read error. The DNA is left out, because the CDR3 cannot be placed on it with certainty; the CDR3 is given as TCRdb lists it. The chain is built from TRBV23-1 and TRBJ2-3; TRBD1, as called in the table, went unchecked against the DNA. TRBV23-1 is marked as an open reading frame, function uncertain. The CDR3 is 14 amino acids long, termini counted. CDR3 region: CASMIGLGQINSGV.

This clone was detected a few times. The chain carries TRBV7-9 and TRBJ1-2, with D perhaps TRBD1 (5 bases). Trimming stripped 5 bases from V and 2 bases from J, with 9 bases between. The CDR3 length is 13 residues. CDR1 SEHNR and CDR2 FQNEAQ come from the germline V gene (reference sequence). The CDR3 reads CASSGDGNYGYTF. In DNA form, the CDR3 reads TGTGCCAGCAGCGGGGACGGAAACTATGGCTACACCTTC.

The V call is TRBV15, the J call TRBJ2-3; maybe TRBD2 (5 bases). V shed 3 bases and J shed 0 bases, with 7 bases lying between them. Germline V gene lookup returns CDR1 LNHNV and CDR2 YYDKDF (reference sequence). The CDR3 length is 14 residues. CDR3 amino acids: CATSRDLSTDTQYF. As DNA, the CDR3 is TGTGCCACCAGCAGGGACTTGAGCACAGATACGCAGTATTTT.

The CDR3 protein is CASSYSDRGFEQFF. For the CDR3, the DNA is TGTGCCAGCAGTTACTCAGACAGAGGCTTTGAGCAGTTCTTC. The chain carries TRBV6-6 and TRBJ2-1; a weak D match, TRBD1 (5 bases). The CDR3 is made up of 14 amino acids. The ends were cut back, 0 bases at V and 9 bases at J, with 12 bases in the middle. CDR1 and CDR2 (germline): MNHNY, SVGAGI (reference sequence).

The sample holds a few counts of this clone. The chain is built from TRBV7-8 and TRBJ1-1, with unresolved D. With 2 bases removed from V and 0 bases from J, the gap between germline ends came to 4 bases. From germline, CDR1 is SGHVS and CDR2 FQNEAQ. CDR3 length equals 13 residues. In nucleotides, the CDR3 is TGTGCCAGCAGCTTACTAGTGAACACTGAAGCTTTCTTT. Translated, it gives CASSLLVNTEAFF.

The CDR3 is CASQTDRGRFEQFF. DNA of the CDR3: TGTGCCAGCCAAACAGACAGGGGAAGGTTTGAGCAGTTCTTC. This chain links TRBV4-2 with TRBJ2-1; 8 nucleotides match TRBD1. The germline gives CDR1 LGHNA, CDR2 YNFKEQ. Germline trimming cut 8 bases from V and 9 bases from J; bases unmatched to any gene: 12. CDR3 length: 14 amino acids.

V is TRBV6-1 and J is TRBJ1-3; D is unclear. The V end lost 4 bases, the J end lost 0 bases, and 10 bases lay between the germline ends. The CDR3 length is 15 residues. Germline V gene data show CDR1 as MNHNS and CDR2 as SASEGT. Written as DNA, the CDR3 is TGTGCCAGCAGTGTGTCGGGCCTCTCTGGAAACACCATATATTTT. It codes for CASSVSGLSGNTIYF.

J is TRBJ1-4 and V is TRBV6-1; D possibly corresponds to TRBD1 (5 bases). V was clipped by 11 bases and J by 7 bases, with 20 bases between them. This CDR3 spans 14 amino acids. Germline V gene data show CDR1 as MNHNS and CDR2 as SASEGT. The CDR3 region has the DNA TGTGCCGCGGCGGGGCGGGGGTTCCTTGAAAAACTGTTTTTT. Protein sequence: CAAAGRGFLEKLFF.

The CDR3 region is CASERRFNSPLHF. As DNA, the CDR3 is TGTGCCAGCGAGAGGCGATTTAACTCACCCCTCCACTTT. The rearrangement uses TRBV2 and TRBJ1-6; D gene uncertain. Germline V gives CDR1 SNHLY, CDR2 FYNNEI. CDR3 length equals 13 residues. V was cut by 8 bases and J by 10 bases, with 15 bases left in between.

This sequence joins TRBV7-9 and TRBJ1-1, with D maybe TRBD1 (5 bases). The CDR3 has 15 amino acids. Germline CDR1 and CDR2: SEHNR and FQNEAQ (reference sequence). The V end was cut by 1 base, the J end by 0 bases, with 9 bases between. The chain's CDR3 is CASSLGTLMNTEAFF. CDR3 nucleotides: TGTGCCAGCAGCTTAGGGACACTTATGAACACTGAAGCTTTCTTT. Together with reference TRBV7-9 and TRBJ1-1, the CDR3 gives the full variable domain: DTGVSQNPRHKITKRGQNVTFRCDPISEHNRLYWYRQTLGQGPEFLTYFQNEAQLEKSRLLSDRFSAERPKGSFSTLEIQRTEQGDSAMYLCASSLGTLMNTEAFFGQGTRLTVV.

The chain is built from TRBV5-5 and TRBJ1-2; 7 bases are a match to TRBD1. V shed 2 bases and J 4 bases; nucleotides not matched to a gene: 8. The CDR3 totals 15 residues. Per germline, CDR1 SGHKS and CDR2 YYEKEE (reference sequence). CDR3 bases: TGTGCCAGCAGCTTAACAGGGGAGTCGGGCTATGGCTACACCTTC. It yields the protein CASSLTGESGYGYTF.

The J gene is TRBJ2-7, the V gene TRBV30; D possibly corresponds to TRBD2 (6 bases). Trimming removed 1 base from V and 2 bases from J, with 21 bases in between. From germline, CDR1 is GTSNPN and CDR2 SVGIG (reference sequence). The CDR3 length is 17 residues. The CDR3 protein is CAWSALLPWDFTYEQYF. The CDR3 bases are TGTGCCTGGAGTGCCCTCCTACCTTGGGACTTCACCTACGAGCAGTACTTC.

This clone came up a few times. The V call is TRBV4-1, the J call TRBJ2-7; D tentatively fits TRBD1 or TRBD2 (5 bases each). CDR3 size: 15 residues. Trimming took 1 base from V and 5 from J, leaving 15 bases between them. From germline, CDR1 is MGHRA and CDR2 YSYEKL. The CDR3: CASSQVLGTRDEQYF. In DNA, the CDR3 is TGCGCCAGCAGCCAAGTACTGGGGACGAGAGACGAGCAGTACTTC.

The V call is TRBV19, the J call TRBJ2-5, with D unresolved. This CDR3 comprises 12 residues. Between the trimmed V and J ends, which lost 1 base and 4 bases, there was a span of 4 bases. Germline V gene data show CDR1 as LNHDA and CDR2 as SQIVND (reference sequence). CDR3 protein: CASSIGGETQYF. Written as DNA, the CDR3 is TGTGCCAGTAGTATAGGGGGAGAGACCCAGTACTTC.

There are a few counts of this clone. CDR3 coding DNA: TGTGCCAGCAGCTTAGTTCAGGGAACCCACGAGCAGTACTTC. Residues: CASSLVQGTHEQYF. This chain links TRBV7-9 with TRBJ2-7, with D tentatively TRBD1 (5 bases). The CDR3 extends over 14 amino acids. V lost 1 base and J 5 bases, leaving 12 bases between the germline ends. Germline V gene sequence: CDR1 SEHNR, CDR2 FQNEAQ (reference sequence).

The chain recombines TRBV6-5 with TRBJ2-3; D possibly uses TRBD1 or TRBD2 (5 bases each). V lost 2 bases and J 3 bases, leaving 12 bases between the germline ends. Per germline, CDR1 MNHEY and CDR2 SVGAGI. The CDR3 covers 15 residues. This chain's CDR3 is CASSYQLEGTDTQYF. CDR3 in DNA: TGTGCCAGCAGTTACCAGCTTGAGGGGACAGATACGCAGTATTTT.

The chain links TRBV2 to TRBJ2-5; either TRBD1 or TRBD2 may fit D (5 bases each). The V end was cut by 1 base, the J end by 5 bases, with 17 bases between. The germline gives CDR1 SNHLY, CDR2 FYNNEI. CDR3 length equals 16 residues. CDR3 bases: TGTGCCAGCAGTGAAGTTCTCGGGTGGGGGACCGAGACCCAGTACTTC. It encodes CASSEVLGWGTETQYF. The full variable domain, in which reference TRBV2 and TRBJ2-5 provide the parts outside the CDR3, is EPEVTQTPSHQVTQMGQEVILRCVPISNHLYFYWYRQILGQKVEFLVSFYNNEISEKSEIFDDQFSVERPDGSNFTLKIRSTKLEDSAMYFCASSEVLGWGTETQYFGPGTRLLVL.

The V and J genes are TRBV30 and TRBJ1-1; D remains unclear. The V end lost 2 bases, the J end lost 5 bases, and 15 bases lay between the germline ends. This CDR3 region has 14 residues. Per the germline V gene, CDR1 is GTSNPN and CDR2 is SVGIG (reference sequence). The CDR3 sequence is CAWSLVEARTEAFF. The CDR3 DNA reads TGTGCCTGGAGTCTGGTCGAGGCGAGGACTGAAGCTTTCTTT.

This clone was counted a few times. The CDR3 is CASSIPGTAQNTIYF. The DNA of the CDR3 is TGTGCCAGTAGTATCCCCGGGACGGCCCAGAACACCATATATTTT. This chain connects TRBV19 to TRBJ1-3; possibly TRBD1 for D (5 bases). CDR1 is LNHDA and CDR2 is SQIVND in the germline V gene (reference sequence). The CDR3 runs to 15 residues. V lost 3 bases to trimming and J lost 7 bases, with 16 bases between them. The variable domain in full, completed from reference TRBV19 and TRBJ1-3, reads DGGITQSPKYLFRKEGQNVTLSCEQNLNHDAMYWYRQDPGQGLRLIYYSQIVNDFQKGDIAEGYSVSREKKESFPLTVTSAQKNPTAFYLCASSIPGTAQNTIYFGEGSWLTVV.

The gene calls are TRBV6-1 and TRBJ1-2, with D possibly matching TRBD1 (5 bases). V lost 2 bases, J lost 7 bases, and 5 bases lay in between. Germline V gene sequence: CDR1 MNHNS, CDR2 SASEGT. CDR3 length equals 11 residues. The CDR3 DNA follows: TGTGCCAGCAGTGAAAGGGGTGGCTACACCTTC. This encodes CASSERGGYTF.

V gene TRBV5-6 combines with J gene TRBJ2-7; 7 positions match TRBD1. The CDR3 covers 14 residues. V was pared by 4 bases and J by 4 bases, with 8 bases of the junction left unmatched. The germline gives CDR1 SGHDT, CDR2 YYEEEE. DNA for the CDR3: TGTGCCAGCAGCATCCGGGACAGACAATACGAGCAGTACTTC. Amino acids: CASSIRDRQYEQYF.

CDR3 nucleotide sequence: TGTGCCAGCAGTGAATCGGGGCGCAATGAGCAGTTCTTC. Its translation: CASSESGRNEQFF. The gene calls are TRBV2 and TRBJ2-1, with D possibly being TRBD1 or TRBD2 (5 bases each). The CDR3 has 13 amino acids. Trimming left V 2 bases short and J 6 bases short, with 8 bases between. Germline CDR1 is SNHLY and CDR2 is FYNNEI.

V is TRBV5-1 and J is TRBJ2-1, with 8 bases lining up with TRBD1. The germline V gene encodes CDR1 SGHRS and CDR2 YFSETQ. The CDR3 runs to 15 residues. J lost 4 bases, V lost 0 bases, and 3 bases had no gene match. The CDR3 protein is CASSLGQGLYNEQFF. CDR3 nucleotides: TGCGCCAGCAGCTTGGGACAGGGGCTATACAATGAGCAGTTCTTC.

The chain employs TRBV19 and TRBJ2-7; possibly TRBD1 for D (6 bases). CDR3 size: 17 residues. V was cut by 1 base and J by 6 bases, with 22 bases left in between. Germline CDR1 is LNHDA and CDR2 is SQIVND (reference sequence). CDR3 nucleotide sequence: TGTGCCAGTAGTATAGTCCTCAGGGACATTTGTTTTGGCGAGCAGTACTTC. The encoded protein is CASSIVLRDICFGEQYF.

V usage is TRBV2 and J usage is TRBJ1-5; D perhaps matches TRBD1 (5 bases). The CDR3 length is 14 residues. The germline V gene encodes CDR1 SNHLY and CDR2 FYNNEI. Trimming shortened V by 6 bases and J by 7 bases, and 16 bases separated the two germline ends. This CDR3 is CASSQARGGQPQHF. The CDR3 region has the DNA TGTGCCAGCAGCCAAGCGAGGGGTGGGCAGCCCCAGCATTTT.

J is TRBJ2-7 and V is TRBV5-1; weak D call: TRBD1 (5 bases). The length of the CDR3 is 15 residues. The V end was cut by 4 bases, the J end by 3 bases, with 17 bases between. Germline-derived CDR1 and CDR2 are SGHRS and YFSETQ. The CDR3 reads CASSRVGRDGYEQYF. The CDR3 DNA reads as TGCGCCAGCAGCCGAGTGGGCAGGGATGGCTACGAGCAGTACTTC.